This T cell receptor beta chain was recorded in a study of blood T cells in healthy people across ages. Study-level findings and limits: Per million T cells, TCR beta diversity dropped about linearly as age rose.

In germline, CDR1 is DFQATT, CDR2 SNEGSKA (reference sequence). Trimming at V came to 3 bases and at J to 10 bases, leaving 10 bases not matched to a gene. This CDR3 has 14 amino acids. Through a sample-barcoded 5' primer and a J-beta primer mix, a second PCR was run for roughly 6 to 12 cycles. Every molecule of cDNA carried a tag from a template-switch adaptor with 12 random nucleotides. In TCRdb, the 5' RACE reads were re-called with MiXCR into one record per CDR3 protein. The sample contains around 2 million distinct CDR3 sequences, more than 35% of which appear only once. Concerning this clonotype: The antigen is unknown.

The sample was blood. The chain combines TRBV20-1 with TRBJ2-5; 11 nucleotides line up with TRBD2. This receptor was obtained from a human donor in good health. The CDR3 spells CSASTPGLAERQYF. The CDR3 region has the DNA TGCAGTGCTAGCACTCCGGGACTAGCGGAGCGCCAGTACTTC.